This T cell receptor (beta chain) was profiled in a study of T cell changes during pregnancy in multiple sclerosis. The V and J ends lost 4 bases and 4 bases respectively, with 19 bases between them. This CDR3 has 16 residues. Germline CDR1 and CDR2: SGHAT and FQNNGV. Repertoires were generated with immunoSEQ multiplex PCR, while TCRdb's copy carries only in-frame clones and drops some. The table has tens of thousands of clones, roughly 90% seen once; the top ten hold about 3.3%. The material was CD4+ T cells from peripheral blood mononuclear cells, obtained in the first trimester of pregnancy. The sequence derives from a female donor in good health, enrolled as a control in a pregnancy study. The chain joins TRBV11-2 to TRBJ1-1, with D possibly TRBD1 on 6 matching bases. The CDR3 loop is CASSYLTGFGSTEAFF. CDR3 bases: TGTGCCAGCAGCTACCTTACAGGGTTCGGAAGCACTGAAGCTTTCTTT.